The sequence of this TCR beta chain was determined in a study of blood T cell repertoires in COVID-19. Sequencing was performed with immunoSEQ multiplex PCR; in TCRdb, only in-frame clones are kept and a portion is missing. The repertoire has about 220,000 clones, around 84% of them found once; the top ten carry about 8.9%. The sequence derives from a man aged 50 to 60 with active or convalescent COVID-19. Sequenced input: peripheral blood.

CDR3 region: CASSRGVGSPYEQYF. The CDR3 DNA sequence: TGTGCCAGCTCGAGGGGCGTCGGGAGCCCCTACGAGCAGTACTTC. This chain uses TRBV2 with TRBJ2-7, with TRBD2 as a possible D gene (6 bases). The germline gives CDR1 SNHLY, CDR2 FYNNEI. Between the trimmed V and J ends, which lost 8 bases and 2 bases, there was a span of 19 bases. This CDR3 is 15 amino acids long.